The rows below give T cell receptor beta chains drawn from one sample of a study of cytomegalovirus exposure and HLA in healthy donors. The assay was immunoSEQ multiplex PCR, and TCRdb's table has in-frame clones only and misses some. The sample includes about 210,000 clones. Sequencing was performed on PBMCs. Receptor source: a woman in her twenties or thirties in good health and CMV-seropositive. Each CDR3 is given with its conserved first and last residue. The D gene is left open where the match is weak.

cdr3_aa	cdr3_nt	j_call	v_call	d_call	cdr3_length
CASRTGQGMGTQYF	TGTGCCAGCAGAACGGGACAGGGGATGGGTACGCAGTATTTT	TRBJ2-3	TRBV6-5	TRBD1	14
CASSLRTGVGEKLFF	TGTGCCAGCAGCCTCCGGACAGGGGTCGGGGAAAAACTGTTTTTT	TRBJ1-4	TRBV5-6	TRBD1	15
CAISDLKAGAYNEQFF	TGTGCCATCAGTGACTTAAAAGCGGGAGCCTACAATGAGCAGTTCTTC	TRBJ2-1	TRBV10-3	TRBD2	16
CASRVSEGVNYGYTF	TGTGCCAGCAGAGTTTCCGAGGGAGTCAACTATGGCTACACCTTC	TRBJ1-2	TRBV28	-	15
CAWTGAETQYF	TGTGCCTGGACAGGGGCCGAGACGCAGTATTTT	TRBJ2-3	TRBV30	-	11
CATLAGGLSDTQYF	TGTGCCACTTTAGCGGGAGGGCTTTCGGATACGCAGTATTTT	TRBJ2-3	TRBV10-3	TRBD2	14
CASSFEGLGASYEQYF	TGTGCCAGCAGCTTCGAGGGTTTGGGGGCCTCCTACGAGCAGTACTTC	TRBJ2-7	TRBV11-2	-	16
CASSEHPAGGGFF	TGTGCCAGCAGTGAACATCCCGCGGGAGGGGGGTTCTTC	TRBJ2-1	TRBV6-1	TRBD2	13
CASSAGVGTWFQETQYF	TGTGCCAGCAGCGCCGGAGTTGGGACTTGGTTTCAAGAGACCCAGTACTTC	TRBJ2-5	TRBV9	-	17
CASSAQGFSYRGYTF	TGTGCCAGCAGTGCGCAGGGGTTCTCGTATCGTGGCTACACCTTC	TRBJ1-2	TRBV27	-	15
CASSLGVRGEQFF	TGTGCCAGCAGCTTAGGGGTTAGGGGCGAGCAGTTCTTC	TRBJ2-1	TRBV11-3	-	13
CASSLGLNTEAFF	TGTGCCAGCAGCCTTGGACTCAACACTGAAGCTTTCTTT	TRBJ1-1	TRBV14	-	13
CASSRQGALGTEAFF	TGCGCCAGCAGCCGACAGGGGGCTCTGGGAACTGAAGCTTTCTTT	TRBJ1-1	TRBV4-3	TRBD1	15
CASSLGGVFSGSSYEQYF	TGTGCCAGCAGCTTAGGGGGGGTATTCAGCGGGAGCTCCTACGAGCAGTACTTC	TRBJ2-7	TRBV7-8	TRBD2	18
CASSETSSGGPQETQYF	TGCGCCAGCAGTGAGACTTCTAGCGGGGGGCCCCAAGAGACCCAGTACTTC	TRBJ2-5	TRBV10-2	TRBD2	17
CASSTSPGQGELFF	TGTGCCAGCTCAACCTCACCGGGACAGGGCGAACTGTTTTTT	TRBJ1-4	TRBV18	TRBD1	14
CASSLGPGETQYF	TGTGCCAGCAGCTTAGGCCCAGGGGAGACCCAGTACTTC	TRBJ2-5	TRBV7-2	-	13
CASSQEGLAPDTQYF	TGTGCCAGCAGCCAAGAGGGACTAGCCCCAGATACGCAGTATTTT	TRBJ2-3	TRBV4-2	TRBD2	15
CASSPVSTHTEAFF	TGTGCCAGCAGCCCCGTGTCCACTCACACTGAAGCTTTCTTT	TRBJ1-1	TRBV7-8	-	14
CATSTEGNTEAFF	TGTGCCACCTCTACCGAGGGGAACACTGAAGCTTTCTTT	TRBJ1-1	TRBV2	-	13
CASSQGGNYGYTF	TGTGCCAGCAGCCAGGGGGGAAACTATGGCTACACCTTC	TRBJ1-2	TRBV7-9	TRBD1	13
CASSPGGQPPTEAFF	TGTGCCAGCAGTCCCGGCGGACAGCCTCCCACTGAAGCTTTCTTT	TRBJ1-1	TRBV6-5	-	15